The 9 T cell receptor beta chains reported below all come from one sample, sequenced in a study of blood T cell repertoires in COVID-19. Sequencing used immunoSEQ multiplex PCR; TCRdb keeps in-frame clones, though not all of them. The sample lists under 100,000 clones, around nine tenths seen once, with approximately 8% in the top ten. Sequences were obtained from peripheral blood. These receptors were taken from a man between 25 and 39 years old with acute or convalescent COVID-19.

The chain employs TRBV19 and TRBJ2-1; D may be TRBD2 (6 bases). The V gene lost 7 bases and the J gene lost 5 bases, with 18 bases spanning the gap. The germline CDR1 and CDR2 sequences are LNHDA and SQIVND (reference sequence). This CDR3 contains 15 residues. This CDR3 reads CASNNPGLLDNEQFF. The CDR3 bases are TGTGCCAGTAACAACCCGGGACTTCTTGACAATGAGCAGTTCTTC.

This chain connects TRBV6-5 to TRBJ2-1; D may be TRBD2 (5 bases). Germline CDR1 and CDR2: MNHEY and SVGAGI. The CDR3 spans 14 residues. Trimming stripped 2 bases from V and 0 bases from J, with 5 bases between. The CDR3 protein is CASSYAGSYNEQFF. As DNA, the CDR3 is TGTGCCAGCAGTTACGCGGGCTCCTACAATGAGCAGTTCTTC.

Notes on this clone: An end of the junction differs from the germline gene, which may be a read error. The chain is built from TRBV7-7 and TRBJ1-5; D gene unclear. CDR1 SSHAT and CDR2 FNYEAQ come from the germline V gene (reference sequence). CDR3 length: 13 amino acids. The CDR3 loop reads CASSLSVRGPQHF. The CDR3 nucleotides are TGTGCTAGCAGCTTATCAGTTCGCGGGCCCCAGCATTTT.

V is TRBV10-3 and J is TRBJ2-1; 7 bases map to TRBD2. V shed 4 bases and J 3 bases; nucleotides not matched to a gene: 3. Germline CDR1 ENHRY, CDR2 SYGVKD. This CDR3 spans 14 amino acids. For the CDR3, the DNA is TGTGCCATCAGTGTAGCTAGCGGCTACAATGAGCAGTTCTTC. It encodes CAISVASGYNEQFF.

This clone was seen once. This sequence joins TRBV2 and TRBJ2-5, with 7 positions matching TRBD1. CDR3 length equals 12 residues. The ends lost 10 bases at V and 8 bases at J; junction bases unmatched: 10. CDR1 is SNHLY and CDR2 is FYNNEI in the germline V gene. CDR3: CATYRDRPTQYF. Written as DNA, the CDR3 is TGTGCCACATATAGGGACAGACCCACCCAGTACTTC.

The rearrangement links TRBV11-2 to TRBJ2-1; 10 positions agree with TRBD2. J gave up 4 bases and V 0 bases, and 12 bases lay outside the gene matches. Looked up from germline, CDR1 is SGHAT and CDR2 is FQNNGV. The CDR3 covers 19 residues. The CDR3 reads CASSLDLRGRTSGYNEQFF. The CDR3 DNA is TGTGCCAGCAGCTTAGATCTAAGGGGGAGGACTAGCGGTTACAATGAGCAGTTCTTC.

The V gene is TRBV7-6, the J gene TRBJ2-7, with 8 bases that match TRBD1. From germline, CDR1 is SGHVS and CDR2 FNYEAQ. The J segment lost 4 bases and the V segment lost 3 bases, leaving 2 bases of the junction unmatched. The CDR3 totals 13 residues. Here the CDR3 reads CASSFGTGYEQYF. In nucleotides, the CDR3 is TGTGCCAGCAGCTTCGGGACAGGATACGAGCAGTACTTC.

This CDR3 reads CASSRRVTGANVLTF. CDR3 sequence (DNA): TGTGCCAGCAGCCGCAGGGTCACTGGGGCCAACGTCCTGACTTTC. The chain joins TRBV7-3 to TRBJ2-6, with a weak D call TRBD1 (5 bases). Trimming took 5 bases from V and 2 from J, leaving 10 bases between them. CDR1 and CDR2 (germline): SGHTA, FQGTGA. The length of the CDR3 is 15 residues.

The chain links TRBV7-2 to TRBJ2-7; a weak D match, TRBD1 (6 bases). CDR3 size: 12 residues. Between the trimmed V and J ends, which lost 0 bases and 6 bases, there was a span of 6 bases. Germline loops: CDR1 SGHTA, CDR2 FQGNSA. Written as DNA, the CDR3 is TGTGCCAGCAGCTTAGCAGGGGGCGAGCAGTACTTC. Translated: CASSLAGGEQYF.